This TCR beta chain is from a study of cytomegalovirus exposure and HLA in healthy donors. Points from the study as a whole: The tendency of first-cohort TCR clusters to co-occur in the 120 or so validation repertoires was the finding of a later analysis.

The protocol was immunoSEQ multiplex PCR, while the TCRdb copy is restricted to in-frame clones and leaves out a portion. The sample includes 95,000 to 150,000 clones, around 89% of them seen just once. The validation cohort, a group of 90 to 150 subjects, included the donors and was separate from the roughly 670-subject first cohort. Comments on this clone: The antigen remains unidentified.

The V end lost 11 bases, the J end lost 5 bases, and 18 bases lay between the germline ends. The CDR3 sequence is 14 residues long. Germline assignment: CDR1 MNHNS and CDR2 SASEGT. This chain links TRBV6-1 with TRBJ2-2; D is perhaps TRBD1 (5 bases). The clonotype originates from a woman under 30 in good health and CMV-seropositive. Sequencing input: PBMCs. Here the CDR3 reads CAGLSAGQTGELFF. The CDR3 DNA sequence: TGTGCCGGTCTTTCTGCAGGGCAAACCGGGGAGCTGTTTTTT.